This entry lists 31 T cell receptor beta chains sequenced from one sample in a study of blood T cell repertoires in COVID-19. Assay used: immunoSEQ multiplex PCR; TCRdb lists only in-frame clones, some missing. The data contain 150,000 to 200,000 clones, around 79% of them singletons. Specimen: peripheral blood. Every receptor here comes from a woman aged 70-85 years with acute or convalescent COVID-19.

This sequence joins TRBV19 and TRBJ1-1; D is perhaps TRBD1 (6 bases). CDR3 size: 15 residues. Germline CDR1 LNHDA, CDR2 SQIVND (reference sequence). The V end lost 4 bases, the J end lost 4 bases, and 16 bases lay between the germline ends. The CDR3 DNA follows: TGTGCCAGTAGTAAAAAACAGGGTAGCAGCACTGAAGCTTTCTTT. Protein: CASSKKQGSSTEAFF.

V gene TRBV5-1 combines with J gene TRBJ1-4; TRBD1 matches 9 bases. Germline CDR1 and CDR2: SGHRS and YFSETQ. The CDR3 covers 17 residues. With V trimmed by 5 bases and J by 4 bases, 12 bases remained unmatched. The CDR3 spells CASSFAGGQGGNEKLFF. The CDR3 DNA sequence: TGCGCCAGCAGTTTCGCCGGGGGACAGGGCGGTAATGAAAAACTGTTTTTT.

The V and J genes are TRBV12-3 or TRBV12-4 and TRBJ2-1, with D uncertain. This CDR3 comprises 12 residues. Trimming took off 5 bases at V and 5 bases at J, with 7 bases between the two ends. The CDR3 DNA follows: TGTGCCAGCAGTCTAATGAACAATGAGCAGTTCTTC. This sequence encodes CASSLMNNEQFF.

The chain couples TRBV5-5 to TRBJ1-1, with D hard to call. Germline CDR1 and CDR2: SGHKS and YYEKEE (reference sequence). The length of the CDR3 is 14 residues. Trimming removed 0 bases from V and 2 bases from J, with 8 bases in between. CDR3 loop: CASSLGQANTEAFF. CDR3 nucleotides: TGTGCCAGCAGCTTGGGGCAGGCAAACACTGAAGCTTTCTTT.

The V call is TRBV7-9, the J call TRBJ2-1; TRBD1 is a possible D gene (6 bases). The germline CDR1 and CDR2 sequences are SEHNR and FQNEAQ (reference sequence). The length of the CDR3 is 15 residues. The V gene lost 3 bases and the J gene lost 6 bases, with 15 bases spanning the gap. The chain's CDR3 is CASSFKLDSFNEQFF. CDR3 nucleotide sequence: TGTGCCAGCAGCTTCAAACTGGACAGTTTCAATGAGCAGTTCTTC.

The genes are TRBV6-1 and TRBJ2-1; a possible D gene is TRBD1 (6 bases). Trimming shortened V by 2 bases and J by 5 bases, and 19 bases separated the two germline ends. This CDR3 region has 17 residues. Germline CDR1 and CDR2: MNHNS and SASEGT. The CDR3 is CASSENRVIGPDNEQFF. The DNA for the CDR3 is TGTGCCAGCAGTGAAAACAGGGTAATAGGACCTGACAATGAGCAGTTCTTC.

The rearrangement uses TRBV2 and TRBJ1-2; 8 bases align to TRBD1. This CDR3 comprises 13 residues. Trimming removed 6 bases from V and 6 bases from J; junction bases left unmatched: 6. Germline values: CDR1 SNHLY, CDR2 FYNNEI. CDR3 residues: CASRDRASHGYTF. CDR3 nucleotide sequence: TGTGCCAGCAGGGACAGGGCTAGCCATGGCTACACCTTC.

The V and J genes are TRBV6-1 and TRBJ1-5, with D perhaps TRBD1 (5 bases). Per the germline V gene, CDR1 is MNHNS and CDR2 is SASEGT. The CDR3 runs to 14 residues. V shed 5 bases and J shed 3 bases, with 11 bases lying between them. The CDR3 nucleotides read TGTGCCAGCAGTCGGGGGGAAACCAATCAGCCCCAGCATTTT. Protein sequence: CASSRGETNQPQHF.

This clone was seen more than once but under ten times. The chain uses TRBV29-1 and TRBJ2-1; tentative D call: TRBD1 (6 bases). The V gene's germline CDR1 is SQVTM and CDR2 ANQGSEA. CDR3 length equals 12 residues. V was trimmed by 3 bases and J by 5 bases, leaving 8 bases between them. The CDR3 bases are TGCAGCGTTGAGGGGGCCCACAATGAGCAGTTCTTC. Amino acids: CSVEGAHNEQFF.

The table lists this clone with a few counts. J is TRBJ2-5 and V is TRBV29-1; 16 bases map to TRBD2. After removal of 2 bases from V and 5 bases from J, the junction contained 2 bases not matched to a gene. CDR3 size: 15 residues. CDR1 is SQVTM and CDR2 is ANQGSEA in the germline V gene. For the CDR3, the DNA is TGCAGCGTTGAACTGGGACTAGCGGGAGGGGAGACCCAGTACTTC. Translated: CSVELGLAGGETQYF. Based on the CDR3 plus reference TRBV29-1 and TRBJ2-5, the full variable domain is SAVISQKPSRDICQRGTSLTIQCQVDSQVTMMFWYRQQPGQSLTLIATANQGSEATYESGFVIDKFPISRPNLTFSTLTVSNMSPEDSSIYLCSVELGLAGGETQYFGPGTRLLVL.

V gene TRBV18 combines with J gene TRBJ2-5, with 8 nucleotides matching TRBD2. CDR3 size: 16 residues. Germline trimming cut 8 bases from V and 2 bases from J; bases unmatched to any gene: 13. CDR1 is KGHSH, CDR2 LQKENI, per germline. The CDR3 protein is CASQEGLAGEQETQYF. CDR3 nucleotides: TGTGCCAGCCAGGAGGGGCTAGCGGGTGAACAAGAGACCCAGTACTTC.

This clone was counted between two and nine times. The genes are TRBV5-6 and TRBJ1-3, with a weak D call TRBD1 (5 bases). From germline, CDR1 is SGHDT and CDR2 YYEEEE. CDR3 length equals 14 residues. The V and J ends lost 2 bases and 0 bases respectively, with 6 bases between them. CDR3 region: CASSFTGSGNTIYF. The DNA of the CDR3 is TGTGCCAGCAGCTTTACAGGCTCTGGAAACACCATATATTTT. The full variable domain, completed using reference TRBV5-6 and TRBJ1-3, is DAGVTQSPTHLIKTRGQQVTLRCSPKSGHDTVSWYQQALGQGPQFIFQYYEEEERQRGNFPDRFSGHQFPNYSSELNVNALLLGDSALYLCASSFTGSGNTIYFGEGSWLTVV.

This chain uses TRBV7-3 with TRBJ2-1; TRBD2 might be the D (5 bases). With 5 bases removed from V and 9 bases from J, the gap between germline ends came to 26 bases. This CDR3 contains 17 residues. CDR1 SGHTA and CDR2 FQGTGA come from the germline V gene. The DNA of the CDR3 is TGTGCCAGCAGCCCTAATATAGCTTCCCCCTACAGCGGTGAGCAGTTCTTC. It yields the protein CASSPNIASPYSGEQFF. The variable domain in full, completed from reference TRBV7-3 and TRBJ2-1, reads GAGVSQTPSNKVTEKGKYVELRCDPISGHTALYWYRQSLGQGPEFLIYFQGTGAADDSGLPNDRFFAVRPEGSVSTLKIQRTERGDSAVYLCASSPNIASPYSGEQFFGPGTRLTVL.

The chain employs TRBV19 and TRBJ2-7; TRBD1 agrees at 8 bases. Germline V lookup: CDR1 LNHDA, CDR2 SQIVND (reference sequence). V shed 7 bases, J shed 2 bases, and the junction held 7 bases outside the gene matches. CDR3 length: 14 residues. The CDR3, as DNA: TGTGCCAGTAACGCAGGGGGCCCCCCCTACGAGCAGTACTTC. Protein: CASNAGGPPYEQYF. The full variable domain, its missing parts supplied by reference TRBV19 and TRBJ2-7, is DGGITQSPKYLFRKEGQNVTLSCEQNLNHDAMYWYRQDPGQGLRLIYYSQIVNDFQKGDIAEGYSVSREKKESFPLTVTSAQKNPTAFYLCASNAGGPPYEQYFGPGTRLTVT.

This chain joins TRBV4-1 and TRBJ2-7; possible D gene TRBD1, 6 bases. The V gene lost 5 bases and the J gene lost 7 bases, with 15 bases spanning the gap. CDR3 size: 13 residues. CDR1 MGHRA and CDR2 YSYEKL come from the germline V gene. This CDR3 reads CASSEGVYGEQYF. CDR3 bases: TGCGCCAGCAGCGAGGGGGTTTATGGAGAGCAGTACTTC.

This clone was observed a handful of times. The V call is TRBV5-1, the J call TRBJ2-3; perhaps TRBD2 as D (5 bases). The germline gives CDR1 SGHRS, CDR2 YFSETQ. V was cut by 0 bases and J by 4 bases, with 6 bases left in between. The length of the CDR3 is 13 residues. The CDR3 region has the DNA TGCGCCAGCAGCTTGGCCGGGGCAGATACGCAGTATTTT. Translation: CASSLAGADTQYF.

CDR3: CASSLGDLTGDNSPLHF. As DNA, the CDR3 is TGCGCCAGCAGCTTGGGGGATCTGACAGGGGATAATTCACCCCTCCACTTT. The gene calls are TRBV5-1 and TRBJ1-6; 8 bases agree with TRBD1. This CDR3 is 17 amino acids long. The junction had 7 bases not matched to a gene; V was cut back by 0 bases and J by 5 bases. CDR1 is SGHRS, CDR2 YFSETQ, per germline.

This clone was counted between two and nine times. This chain connects TRBV10-3 to TRBJ2-7, with 10 positions matching TRBD2. The CDR3 has 15 residues. CDR1 and CDR2 from the germline V gene are ENHRY and SYGVKD. V was pared by 3 bases and J by 3 bases, with 5 bases of the junction left unmatched. In nucleotides, the CDR3 is TGTGCCATCAGTGACCCTAGCGGGGGCCACTACGAGCAGTACTTC. Protein: CAISDPSGGHYEQYF.

The chain joins TRBV18 to TRBJ2-1, with D possibly TRBD1 on 7 matching bases. Germline V gives CDR1 KGHSH, CDR2 LQKENI. Trimming removed 4 bases at V and 9 bases at J, with 10 bases between. This CDR3 has 12 amino acids. The CDR3 DNA follows: TGTGCCAGCTCACGGCAGGGGGGTGAGCAGTTCTTC. Its translation: CASSRQGGEQFF.

The chain couples TRBV20-1 to TRBJ2-7; a possible D gene is TRBD1 (5 bases). The V end was cut by 4 bases, the J end by 7 bases, with 11 bases between. This CDR3 is built from 11 residues. Germline assignment: CDR1 DFQATT and CDR2 SNEGSKA (reference sequence). CDR3 in amino acids: CSANRLDEQYF. CDR3 nucleotides: TGCAGTGCTAACAGGCTGGATGAGCAGTACTTC.

This chain joins TRBV11-1 and TRBJ2-7; D is uncertain. The CDR3 runs 12 residues. Germline values: CDR1 SGHAT, CDR2 FQDESV (reference sequence). V was shortened by 5 bases and J by 4 bases, with 9 bases between the two germline ends. CDR3 coding DNA: TGTGCCAGCAGCCTCTCCAGTTACGAGCAGTACTTC. This translates into CASSLSSYEQYF.

V and J are TRBV29-1 and TRBJ1-1, with D possibly being TRBD1 (5 bases). Germline-derived CDR1 and CDR2 are SQVTM and ANQGSEA. This CDR3 spans 12 amino acids. V lost 1 base, J lost 11 bases, and 14 bases lay in between. CDR3 coding DNA: TGCAGCGTTGAAGTGACAGCTTCCCGGGCTTTCTTT. It is translated as CSVEVTASRAFF. Using reference TRBV29-1 and TRBJ1-1 for the parts outside the CDR3, the full variable domain is SAVISQKPSRDICQRGTSLTIQCQVDSQVTMMFWYRQQPGQSLTLIATANQGSEATYESGFVIDKFPISRPNLTFSTLTVSNMSPEDSSIYLCSVEVTASRAFFGQGTRLTVV.

The chain is built from TRBV4-2 and TRBJ1-1; possibly TRBD1 for D (5 bases). V was pared by 1 base and J by 0 bases, with 15 bases between. Germline V gives CDR1 LGHNA, CDR2 YNFKEQ. The CDR3 contains 17 residues. CDR3 region: CASSQVKNVRVNTEAFF. In DNA form, the CDR3 reads TGTGCCAGCAGCCAAGTAAAGAACGTCAGGGTGAACACTGAAGCTTTCTTT.

This clone was seen a handful of times. This chain links TRBV10-1 with TRBJ2-1; 10 nucleotides align to TRBD2. The junction had 3 bases not matched to a gene; V was cut back by 5 bases and J by 5 bases. Germline V gene data show CDR1 as WNHNN and CDR2 as SYGVQD (reference sequence). This CDR3 has 14 amino acids. The CDR3 coding sequence is TGCGCCAGCAGTCCAGCGGGAGGGCACAATGAGCAGTTCTTC. Translation: CASSPAGGHNEQFF.

CDR3: CSVRLQGDYEQYF. CDR3 coding DNA: TGCAGCGTTCGCCTACAGGGGGACTACGAGCAGTACTTC. This chain uses TRBV29-1 with TRBJ2-7; 8 bases line up with TRBD1. V lost 5 bases and J lost 3; bases outside the gene matches: 6. The CDR3 consists of 13 residues. Per germline, CDR1 SQVTM and CDR2 ANQGSEA.

This clone was picked up a small number of times. DNA of the CDR3: TGCGCCAGCAGCTTGGGTGGGGCGGGGAGCTACGAGCAGTACTTC. Translated, it gives CASSLGGAGSYEQYF. The rearrangement links TRBV5-1 to TRBJ2-7; D may be TRBD2 (6 bases). With 0 bases removed from V and 3 bases from J, the gap between germline ends came to 13 bases. This CDR3 has 15 residues. From germline, CDR1 is SGHRS and CDR2 YFSETQ.

The chain has TRBV24-1 and TRBJ1-2; possible D gene TRBD1, 6 bases. CDR1 and CDR2 from the germline V gene are KGHDR and SFDVKD. The CDR3 sequence is 17 residues long. Trimming pared 3 bases from V and 4 bases from J, leaving 20 bases between. The CDR3 reads CATSDKASQGRCYGYTF. The CDR3 DNA sequence: TGTGCCACCAGTGATAAGGCCTCACAGGGTCGCTGCTATGGCTACACCTTC.

This clone was seen repeatedly, ten times or more. Other DNA sequences in the same sample also yield this CDR3. This chain uses TRBV6-5 with TRBJ1-3; D gene uncertain. V was cut by 8 bases and J by 0 bases, with 5 bases left in between. There are 12 residues in the CDR3. Germline CDR1 is MNHEY and CDR2 is SVGAGI. The CDR3 spells CASHSSGNTIYF. CDR3 nucleotides: TGTGCCAGCCATTCCTCTGGAAACACCATATATTTT.

The genes are TRBV2 and TRBJ2-2; the match to TRBD1 covers 7 bases. CDR3 length: 15 amino acids. The trim removed 2 bases at V and 3 bases at J, leaving 3 bases unmatched. Germline assignment: CDR1 SNHLY and CDR2 FYNNEI. The CDR3 here is CASSETGVDTGELFF. CDR3 bases: TGTGCCAGCAGTGAAACAGGGGTAGACACCGGGGAGCTGTTTTTT.

This chain connects TRBV5-4 to TRBJ2-2; D is possibly TRBD2 (6 bases). The CDR3 is made up of 15 amino acids. V was cut by 0 bases and J by 6 bases, with 12 bases left in between. CDR1 and CDR2 from the germline V gene are SGHNT and YYREEE (reference sequence). This CDR3 is CASSLEVGGAGELFF. The CDR3 DNA reads as TGTGCCAGCAGCTTGGAAGTGGGAGGCGCCGGGGAGCTGTTTTTT.

This chain links TRBV9 with TRBJ1-5; 7 positions match TRBD1. Germline trimming cut 5 bases from V and 3 bases from J; bases unmatched to any gene: 14. Germline CDR1 and CDR2: SGDLS and YYNGEE. CDR3 length equals 17 residues. In DNA form, the CDR3 reads TGTGCCAGCAGTGCGGGGCTAGGGGGCGCCTCCAATCAGCCCCAGCATTTT. Protein sequence: CASSAGLGGASNQPQHF. Based on the CDR3 plus reference TRBV9 and TRBJ1-5, the full variable domain is DSGVTQTPKHLITATGQRVTLRCSPRSGDLSVYWYQQSLDQGLQFLIQYYNGEERAKGNILERFSAQQFPDLHSELNLSSLELGDSALYFCASSAGLGGASNQPQHFGDGTRLSIL.